This T cell receptor (beta chain) came from a study of human T cells and chemical hapten exposure listed by TCRdb under 2021. Regarding the study in general: For sensitization, 2% DPC in acetone was applied to a roughly 2 cm by roughly 2 cm area of upper inner arm skin. Throughout the approximately 23-week study period, patients were also given weekly therapeutic DPC doses on the scalp. Patch tests used Finn chambers with 0.01% DPC on the upper back, scored after 6 days by International Contact Dermatitis Research Group standards. Alopecia areata with under or over 50% scalp involvement, alopecia totalis and alopecia universalis were represented in the patient cohort, which was mostly female. Libraries were pooled for sequencing, and variation in per-sample TCR yields was attributed mainly to small differences in library volumes within the pool. This study followed changes in the peripheral blood TCR repertoire in vivo during primary and secondary sensitization of alopecia patients to the hapten diphenylcyclopropenone (DPC). Blood was sampled from patients pre-sensitization (week 0) and at 2, 6 and about 24 weeks after DPC sensitization. Around 29 alopecia patients provided blood for TCR sequencing at one to four time points (pre-sensitization, 2, 6 and 24 weeks). Paper-wide results and their limitations: The number of TCRs above 1 in 1000 frequency did not change with DPC sensitization; there was no evidence of global repertoire structure alterations. All patients had alopecia, a presumed autoimmune disease, so their immune response might differ from that of healthy individuals. After repeated subsampling, changes were observed in the strength of the expansion versus patch-test correlation and in the threshold at which the correlation became significant. A positive correlation was found between the number of PT1 expanded TCRs and patch test score, with significance reached at thresholds 8, 16 and 32 but not 4. Compared with pre-sensitization or healthy control sets, expanded TCRs formed significantly more large CDR3 similarity clusters, which is consistent with antigen-driven responses.

The germline V gene specifies SGHRS as CDR1 and YFSETQ as CDR2. Spanning cysteine to phenylalanine, the CDR3 consists of 11 amino acids. Just CDR3 DNA is preserved here, 33 bases in frame from base 1. Library preparation used RACE. TCRdb records NextSeq 500 as the sequencer. During library preparation, unique molecular identifiers were attached to individual cDNA molecules so that TCRs could be counted quantitatively and reproducibly. Both TCR alpha and TCR beta chains were sequenced from each blood RNA sample. As for how the authors treated the data: Samples had a median of approximately 93,000 TCRs, with a range from about 23,224 to 750,000. The Decombinator software suite was used to annotate V, J and CDR3 in the TCR reads. To make PS versus PT1 abundance plots, every sample was subsampled to the same number of TCRs (28,000). Expanded TCRs were defined as absent before sensitization and observed at least eight times at the 2-week time point. TCRdb cleaned the public reads at Q25 with fastp, built clones with MiXCR and kept in-frame beta chains. Each record represents a unique CDR3 protein, reported with the most common genes and DNA among its rows. TCRdb assigned the V and J calls; the authors' analysis was not used. Counted in this sample were fewer than 95,000 distinct CDR3 sequences; 11% of them appeared once. Around 2.2% of the sample belongs to the ten largest clones.

In its sample, this clonotype was seen many times. Its antigen is currently not known. The junction does not match germline at one end; this may be a read error. The intended sense of this specimen's time point label: patch test 2, 6 weeks after DPC sensitization. Per the publication, the treatment or condition label means: therapeutic diphenylcyclopropenone sensitization with weekly scalp DPC. At each patch-test visit, blood was drawn before the patch test was applied. Patients were considered eligible if aged 18 to 70, diagnosed with alopecia and deemed suitable for DPC therapy, and patients were excluded if pregnant. Total RNA was extracted from unfractionated whole blood that had been collected in Tempus Blood RNA tubes.

The chain was built from TRBV5-1 and TRBJ2-3, with the D gene not confidently named. The TCR comes from a man aged 35-49 years with alopecia areata. Some clones in this sample may be carry-over from other donors' samples. The sequencing used whole blood, collected in connection with sensitization to the hapten diphenylcyclopropenone (DPC). The CDR3 protein is CASSLEDTQYF. In nucleotide form, the sequence is TGTGCCAGCAGCTTAGAGGATACGCAGTATTTT.